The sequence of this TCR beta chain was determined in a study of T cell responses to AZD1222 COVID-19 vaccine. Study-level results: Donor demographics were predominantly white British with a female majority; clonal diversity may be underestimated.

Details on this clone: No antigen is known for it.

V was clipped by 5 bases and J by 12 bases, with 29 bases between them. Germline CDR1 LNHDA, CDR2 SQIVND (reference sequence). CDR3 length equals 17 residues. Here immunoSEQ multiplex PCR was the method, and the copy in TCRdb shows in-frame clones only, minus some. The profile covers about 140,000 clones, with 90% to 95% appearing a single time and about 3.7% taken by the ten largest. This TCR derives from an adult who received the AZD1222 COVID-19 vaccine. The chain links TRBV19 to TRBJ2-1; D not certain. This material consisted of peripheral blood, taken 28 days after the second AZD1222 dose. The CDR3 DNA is TGTGCCAGTAGTCTAAGACCGGGCACTACCATAGGGAAGGGGCAGTTCTTC. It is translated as CASSLRPGTTIGKGQFF.